This TCR beta chain originates from a study of radiotherapy plus CTLA-4 blockade in lung cancer. Whole-study context: Objective responses were observed in approximately 20% of patients, and disease control was achieved by roughly 31%.

CDR3 length: 18 amino acids. Trimming at V came to 7 bases and at J to 1 base, leaving 11 bases not matched to a gene. CDR1 and CDR2 from the germline V gene are LNHDA and SQIVND (reference sequence). Details on this clone: Antigen: not known.

Study-wide results and limits: Expansion of tumor-derived TCR clones was observed in blood after radiotherapy plus ipilimumab. The authors reported that early blood T cell clone dynamics, with interferon-beta, best predicted response.

Clones were sequenced by immunoSEQ multiplex PCR, and TCRdb holds only the in-frame ones, with some missing. The repertoire includes roughly 90,000 clones, 80% to 85% of them detected once, and roughly 25% sits in the top ten. The receptor was derived from a human donor with non-small cell lung cancer that progressed on radiotherapy plus ipilimumab. This material consisted of peripheral blood, taken from a patient treated with radiotherapy plus ipilimumab. The chain has TRBV19 and TRBJ2-1; TRBD2 aligns across 12 bases. This CDR3 is CASKREASGRGSYNEQFF. For the CDR3, the DNA is TGTGCCAGTAAGCGAGAGGCTAGCGGGAGGGGGTCCTACAATGAGCAGTTCTTC.